Below, 28 T cell receptor beta chains from the same sample are listed, as sequenced in a study of T cell repertoires in cytomegalovirus infection. Using its own MiXCR run on the reads, TCRdb lists one record per CDR3 protein. The sample holds approximately 260,000 distinct CDR3 sequences; about a sixth are singletons and the top ten take over 40%. Sequencing input: CD8+ T cells from PBMCs. The receptors come from a human donor in good health (CMV status not recorded). Some clones in this sample may be carry-over from other donors' samples.

This clonotype was seen a handful of times. This chain links TRBV29-1 with TRBJ2-1; D unresolved. The CDR3 has 12 amino acids. V was cut by 4 bases and J by 10 bases, with 14 bases left in between. CDR1 and CDR2 (germline): SQVTM, ANQGSEA. The CDR3 DNA reads as TGCAGCGTTGGGCACGAATCCGCCGAGCAGTTCTTC. Protein product: CSVGHESAEQFF.

This clonotype was counted only a few times. The rearrangement links TRBV4-1 to TRBJ2-5; 7 bases fit TRBD2. The CDR3 is 13 residues long. The germline gives CDR1 MGHRA, CDR2 YSYEKL. Unmatched junction bases numbered 1, after V lost 2 bases and J lost 4 bases. The CDR3 nucleotides are TGCGCCAGCAGCCAAATAGCGGGAGAGACCCAGTACTTC. Its protein product is CASSQIAGETQYF.

Concerning this clonotype: A clone one base away is much larger, so this may be a read error. The V and J genes are TRBV6-2 or TRBV6-3 and TRBJ2-2; D unclear. Germline values: CDR1 MNHEY, CDR2 SVGEGT. This CDR3 comprises 15 residues. The V and J ends lost 8 bases and 7 bases respectively, with 20 bases between them. The CDR3 protein is CASSLYGTYIGELFF. CDR3 DNA sequence: TGTGCCAGCTCCCTTTACGGTACATACATCGGGGAGCTGTTTTTT.

Ten or more counts support this clonotype. The V call is TRBV7-2, the J call TRBJ1-1; D unresolved. V lost 2 bases to trimming and J lost 8 bases, with 9 bases between them. Germline V gives CDR1 SGHTA, CDR2 FQGNSA. This CDR3 region has 12 residues. The CDR3 spells CASSLSGQEAFF. The CDR3 DNA is TGTGCCAGCAGCTTAAGTGGCCAGGAAGCTTTCTTT.

This clonotype occurred many times. The V gene is TRBV6-2 or TRBV6-3, the J gene TRBJ1-5; D not resolved. Germline V CDR1 and CDR2: MNHEY, SVGEGT. Trimming shortened V by 2 bases and J by 1 base, and 3 bases separated the two germline ends. This CDR3 spans 13 amino acids. The CDR3 loop reads CASSYGSNQPQHF. CDR3 coding DNA: TGTGCCAGCAGTTACGGGAGCAATCAGCCCCAGCATTTT.

In regard to this clonotype: A much more abundant neighbour one base away suggests this may be a read error. This chain joins TRBV11-2 and TRBJ2-5; D remains ambiguous. This CDR3 spans 12 amino acids. Germline-derived CDR1 and CDR2 are SGHAT and FQNNGV. CDR3 sequence: CVSSLGWETQYF. The CDR3 coding sequence is TGTGTCAGCAGCTTAGGTTGGGAGACCCAGTACTTC.

CDR3 sequence: CASSLETIGETQYF. For the CDR3, the DNA is TGTGCCAGCAGCTTAGAGACAATCGGAGAGACCCAGTACTTC. The gene calls are TRBV7-4 and TRBJ2-5; D gene unclear. Per germline, CDR1 SGHVT and CDR2 SQSDAQ. This CDR3 comprises 14 residues. V was clipped by 1 base and J by 4 bases, with 10 bases between them.

Only a few counts were recorded for this clonotype. J is TRBJ2-7 and V is TRBV5-5; 9 bases map to TRBD1. The CDR3 runs 13 residues. CDR1 is SGHKS and CDR2 is YYEKEE in the germline V gene (reference sequence). The ends lost 6 bases at V and 3 bases at J; junction bases unmatched: 4. CDR3 sequence: CASTETGGYEQYF. In DNA, the CDR3 is TGTGCCAGCACCGAGACAGGGGGCTACGAGCAGTACTTC.

This clonotype was detected ten times or more. The chain uses TRBV6-5 and TRBJ2-6, with unresolved D. The CDR3 is made up of 16 amino acids. The germline V gene encodes CDR1 MNHEY and CDR2 SVGAGI. Trimming cost V 6 bases and J 4 bases, with 16 bases left between them. The CDR3 nucleotides read TGTGCCAGCAGCAATACCCCCGGCCCCGGGGCCAACGTCCTGACTTTC. Encoded protein: CASSNTPGPGANVLTF.

This sequence joins TRBV7-9 and TRBJ2-1; 7 bases line up with TRBD1. The trim removed 10 bases at V and 6 bases at J, leaving 9 bases unmatched. The CDR3 is made up of 13 amino acids. Germline values: CDR1 SEHNR, CDR2 FQNEAQ (reference sequence). The CDR3 DNA follows: TGTGCCACCCACTTAGGGGGCGTCAATGAGCAGTTCTTC. This encodes CATHLGGVNEQFF. The whole variable domain, remainder taken from reference TRBV7-9 and TRBJ2-1, is DTGVSQNPRHKITKRGQNVTFRCDPISEHNRLYWYRQTLGQGPEFLTYFQNEAQLEKSRLLSDRFSAERPKGSFSTLEIQRTEQGDSAMYLCATHLGGVNEQFFGPGTRLTVL.

The chain has TRBV5-1 and TRBJ2-7; 9 nucleotides agree with TRBD1. With 7 bases clipped from V and 5 bases from J, the junction kept 7 bases outside the gene matches. Per germline, CDR1 SGHRS and CDR2 YFSETQ. This CDR3 contains 13 residues. CDR3 protein: CASSGTGYHEQYF. The CDR3 bases are TGCGCCAGCTCGGGGACAGGGTACCACGAGCAGTACTTC.

This clonotype was seen a handful of times. The chain carries TRBV28 and TRBJ2-3, with 7 bases aligning to TRBD2. V lost 5 bases and J lost 4; bases outside the gene matches: 3. CDR3 length equals 13 residues. Germline assignment: CDR1 MDHEN and CDR2 SYDVKM. CDR3 sequence (DNA): TGTGCCAGCAGTGGACTAGAGGCAGATACGCAGTATTTT. It is translated as CASSGLEADTQYF.

This clonotype came up many times. The chain links TRBV5-1 to TRBJ1-1; tentatively, D is TRBD1 (5 bases). V lost 0 bases and J 1 base, leaving 16 bases between the germline ends. Germline V gene data show CDR1 as SGHRS and CDR2 as YFSETQ. This CDR3 is 17 amino acids long. The CDR3 DNA sequence: TGCGCCAGCAGCTTGGGGCTCGGAGGGGCACCGAACACTGAAGCTTTCTTT. This encodes CASSLGLGGAPNTEAFF.

This chain uses TRBV2 with TRBJ1-1; TRBD1 is a possible D gene (5 bases). The CDR3 sequence is 13 residues long. Germline-derived CDR1 and CDR2 are SNHLY and FYNNEI. Trimming pared 8 bases from V and 3 bases from J, leaving 13 bases between. The CDR3 bases are TGTGCCAGCCCCGCCCGGGGGGACACTGAAGCTTTCTTT. Its protein is CASPARGDTEAFF.

The chain combines TRBV19 with TRBJ1-2; D is uncertain. This CDR3 region has 13 residues. V lost 6 bases, J lost 4 bases, and 12 bases lay in between. Germline CDR1 LNHDA, CDR2 SQIVND (reference sequence). CDR3 DNA: TGTGCCAGTAGCCCTGGACTCTTCTATGGCTACACCTTC. Its protein is CASSPGLFYGYTF.

This chain uses TRBV27 with TRBJ2-1, with 8 bases aligning to TRBD2. The V gene end was trimmed by 4 bases and the J gene end by 4 bases; junction bases not matched to a gene: 6. CDR3 length equals 15 residues. Germline assignment: CDR1 MNHEY and CDR2 SMNVEV (reference sequence). CDR3 protein: CASSSLAGFYNEQFF. CDR3 DNA sequence: TGTGCCAGCAGTTCCTTAGCGGGATTTTACAATGAGCAGTTCTTC.

The chain recombines TRBV20-1 with TRBJ1-4; D might be TRBD1 (6 bases). V was cut by 1 base and J by 0 bases, with 15 bases left in between. CDR1 DFQATT and CDR2 SNEGSKA come from the germline V gene (reference sequence). This CDR3 has 17 residues. This chain's CDR3 is CSARVDRTTATNEKLFF. The CDR3 bases are TGCAGTGCTAGAGTAGACAGGACCACAGCAACTAATGAAAAACTGTTTTTT.

The gene calls are TRBV12-3 or TRBV12-4 and TRBJ2-7; D not resolved. The CDR3 contains 11 residues. Trimming took off 8 bases at V and 3 bases at J, with 8 bases between the two ends. CDR3 in DNA: TGTGCCAGCCGATTATACTACGAGCAGTACTTC. Translating it yields CASRLYYEQYF.

Written as DNA, the CDR3 is TGTGCCAGCAGTACCCCCCTACAGGTCTCTGGGACCCAGTACTTC. Amino acids: CASSTPLQVSGTQYF. This sequence joins TRBV28 and TRBJ2-5, with D possibly TRBD1 on 5 matching bases. Trimming took 5 bases from V and 7 from J, leaving 20 bases between them. This CDR3 is built from 15 residues. Per the germline V gene, CDR1 is MDHEN and CDR2 is SYDVKM.

The rearrangement links TRBV5-1 to TRBJ1-1, with D unresolved. V was pared by 4 bases and J by 1 base, with 11 bases between. CDR3 length equals 14 residues. Germline assignment: CDR1 SGHRS and CDR2 YFSETQ. The CDR3 region is CASSPIGWNTEAFF. DNA for the CDR3: TGCGCCAGCAGCCCGATTGGCTGGAACACTGAAGCTTTCTTT.

The J gene is TRBJ2-7, the V gene TRBV11-2; 7 bases map to TRBD2. V lost 1 base and J lost 2; bases outside the gene matches: 5. Germline V gene data show CDR1 as SGHAT and CDR2 as FQNNGV. The CDR3 covers 15 residues. The CDR3 region has the DNA TGTGCCAGCAGCTTAGTGGCTAGCGGAACCTACGAGCAGTACTTC. Its translation: CASSLVASGTYEQYF.

This chain joins TRBV19 and TRBJ1-1; D unclear. Per germline, CDR1 LNHDA and CDR2 SQIVND (reference sequence). V was trimmed by 7 bases and J by 4 bases, leaving 19 bases between them. The CDR3 is 15 amino acids. CDR3 DNA: TGTGCCAGTACCAAAAGTCGGACTGGTGGCACTGAAGCTTTCTTT. Encoded protein: CASTKSRTGGTEAFF. Filled out from reference TRBV19 and TRBJ1-1, the complete variable domain reads DGGITQSPKYLFRKEGQNVTLSCEQNLNHDAMYWYRQDPGQGLRLIYYSQIVNDFQKGDIAEGYSVSREKKESFPLTVTSAQKNPTAFYLCASTKSRTGGTEAFFGQGTRLTVV.

The chain is built from TRBV12-5 and TRBJ1-1; the D is unclear. The CDR3 runs to 15 residues. In germline, CDR1 is LGHNT, CDR2 FRNRAP. The V end lost 2 bases, the J end lost 4 bases, and 14 bases lay between the germline ends. The CDR3 spells CASGLWVDVVTEAFF. DNA of the CDR3: TGTGCTAGTGGTTTGTGGGTGGACGTGGTCACTGAAGCTTTCTTT.

The chain joins TRBV5-4 to TRBJ2-6; no reliable D call. Per the germline V gene, CDR1 is SGHNT and CDR2 is YYREEE (reference sequence). The CDR3 runs to 15 residues. Trimming pared 4 bases from V and 4 bases from J, leaving 12 bases between. CDR3 DNA sequence: TGTGCCAGCAGCCCCTGTGTTGGGGGGGCCAACGTCCTGACTTTC. Translated: CASSPCVGGANVLTF.

This clonotype was seen only a few times. This chain links TRBV6-2 or TRBV6-3 with TRBJ1-5; 7 bases are a match to TRBD1. Germline assignment: CDR1 MNHEY and CDR2 SVGEGT. V lost 8 bases to trimming and J lost 5 bases; unmatched junction nucleotides: 9. The CDR3 runs to 14 residues. The CDR3 loop is CASVPRGQDQPQHF. CDR3 nucleotide sequence: TGTGCCAGCGTCCCGAGGGGGCAGGATCAGCCCCAGCATTTT.

This clonotype was picked up many times. The rearrangement uses TRBV7-2 and TRBJ2-5; 15 nucleotides line up with TRBD2. V dropped 2 bases and J dropped 2; count of bases not matched to a gene: 6. This CDR3 comprises 18 residues. The germline gives CDR1 SGHTA, CDR2 FQGNSA. The CDR3 sequence: CASSLHGLAGGSQETQYF. DNA for the CDR3: TGTGCCAGCAGCTTACACGGACTAGCGGGGGGGTCACAAGAGACCCAGTACTTC.

V gene TRBV12-3 or TRBV12-4 combines with J gene TRBJ2-5; 14 positions match TRBD2. Trimming at V came to 4 bases and at J to 4 bases, leaving 5 bases not matched to a gene. The CDR3 sequence is 16 residues long. The CDR3 bases are TGTGCCAGCAGTTCGACTAGCGGGGGGGCCAGAGAGACCCAGTACTTC. Translation: CASSSTSGGARETQYF.

This clonotype was seen many times. V is TRBV6-1 and J is TRBJ2-1; TRBD1 aligns across 10 bases. The CDR3 length is 15 residues. The V gene's germline CDR1 is MNHNS and CDR2 SASEGT. Trimming cost V 5 bases and J 6 bases; bases outside gene matches: 7. The CDR3 nucleotides are TGTGCCAGCAGTACCGGGACAGGGGAAGTCAATGAGCAGTTCTTC. Its protein product is CASSTGTGEVNEQFF.